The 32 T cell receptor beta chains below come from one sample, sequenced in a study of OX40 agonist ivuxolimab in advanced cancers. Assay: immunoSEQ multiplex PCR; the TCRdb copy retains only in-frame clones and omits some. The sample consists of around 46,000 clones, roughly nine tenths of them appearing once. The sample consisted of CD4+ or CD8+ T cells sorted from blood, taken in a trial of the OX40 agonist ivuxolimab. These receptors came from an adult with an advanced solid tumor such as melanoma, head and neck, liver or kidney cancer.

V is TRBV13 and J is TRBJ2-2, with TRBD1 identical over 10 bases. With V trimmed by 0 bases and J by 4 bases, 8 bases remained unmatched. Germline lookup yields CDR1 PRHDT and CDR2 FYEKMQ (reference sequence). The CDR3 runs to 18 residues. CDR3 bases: TGTGCCAGCAGCTTAGGGACAGGGGGCACCGTGGGCACCGGGGAGCTGTTTTTT. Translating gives CASSLGTGGTVGTGELFF.

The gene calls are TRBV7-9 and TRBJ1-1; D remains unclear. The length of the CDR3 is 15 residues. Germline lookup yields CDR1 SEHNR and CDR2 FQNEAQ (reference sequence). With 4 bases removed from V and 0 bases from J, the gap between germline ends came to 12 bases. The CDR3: CASSSPGEMNTEAFF. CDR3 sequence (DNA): TGTGCCAGCAGCTCTCCCGGCGAAATGAACACTGAAGCTTTCTTT. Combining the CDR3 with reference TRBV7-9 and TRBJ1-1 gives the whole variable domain DTGVSQNPRHKITKRGQNVTFRCDPISEHNRLYWYRQTLGQGPEFLTYFQNEAQLEKSRLLSDRFSAERPKGSFSTLEIQRTEQGDSAMYLCASSSPGEMNTEAFFGQGTRLTVV.

In DNA, the CDR3 is TGTGCCAGCAGTTCTTTGGGACAGGGGGACAATGAGCAGTTCTTC. Amino acid sequence: CASSSLGQGDNEQFF. J is TRBJ2-1 and V is TRBV27, with TRBD1 identical over 11 bases. The V gene end was trimmed by 4 bases and the J gene end by 5 bases; junction bases not matched to a gene: 4. The CDR3 length is 15 residues. Germline assignment: CDR1 MNHEY and CDR2 SMNVEV (reference sequence).

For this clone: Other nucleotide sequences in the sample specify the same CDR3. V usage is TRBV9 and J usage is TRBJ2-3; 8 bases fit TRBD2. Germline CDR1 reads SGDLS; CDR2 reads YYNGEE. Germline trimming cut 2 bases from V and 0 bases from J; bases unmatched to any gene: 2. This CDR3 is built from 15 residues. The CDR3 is CASSVREGSTDTQYF. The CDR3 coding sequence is TGTGCCAGCAGCGTCCGGGAGGGGAGCACAGATACGCAGTATTTT.

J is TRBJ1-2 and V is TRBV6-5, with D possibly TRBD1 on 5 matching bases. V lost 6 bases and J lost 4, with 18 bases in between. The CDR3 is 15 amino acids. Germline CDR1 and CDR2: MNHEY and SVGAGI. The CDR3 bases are TGTGCCAGCAGCCCCCGCGGACATGTCGGCTATGGCTACACCTTC. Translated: CASSPRGHVGYGYTF.

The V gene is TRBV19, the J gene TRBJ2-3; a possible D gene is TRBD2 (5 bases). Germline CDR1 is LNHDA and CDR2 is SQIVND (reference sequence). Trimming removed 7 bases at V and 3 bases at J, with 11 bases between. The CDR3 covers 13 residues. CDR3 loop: CASTSTGTDTQYF. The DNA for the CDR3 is TGTGCCAGTACCTCGACGGGGACAGATACGCAGTATTTT. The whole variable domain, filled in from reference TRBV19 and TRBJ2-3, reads DGGITQSPKYLFRKEGQNVTLSCEQNLNHDAMYWYRQDPGQGLRLIYYSQIVNDFQKGDIAEGYSVSREKKESFPLTVTSAQKNPTAFYLCASTSTGTDTQYFGPGTRLTVL.

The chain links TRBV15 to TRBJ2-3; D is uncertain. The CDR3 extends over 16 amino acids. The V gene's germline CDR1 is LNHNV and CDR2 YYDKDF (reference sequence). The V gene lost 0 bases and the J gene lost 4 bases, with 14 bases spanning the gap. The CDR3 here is CATSRDSDTLSDTQYF. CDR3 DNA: TGTGCCACCAGCAGAGATTCTGATACACTATCAGATACGCAGTATTTT.

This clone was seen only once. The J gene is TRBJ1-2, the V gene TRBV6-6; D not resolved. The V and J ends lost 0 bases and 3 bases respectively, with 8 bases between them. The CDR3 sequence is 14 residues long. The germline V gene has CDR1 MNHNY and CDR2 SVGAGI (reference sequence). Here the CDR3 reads CASSYSMPYYGYTF. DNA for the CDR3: TGTGCCAGCAGTTACTCGATGCCATACTATGGCTACACCTTC.

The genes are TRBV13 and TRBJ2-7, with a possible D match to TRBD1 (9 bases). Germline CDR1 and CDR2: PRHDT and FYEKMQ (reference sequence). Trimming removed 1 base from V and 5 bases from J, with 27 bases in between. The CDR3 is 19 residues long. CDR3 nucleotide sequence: TGTGCCAGCAGCTTAGATCGGGGGGTAGCGGGACAGGGAGGGGACGAGCAGTACTTC. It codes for CASSLDRGVAGQGGDEQYF. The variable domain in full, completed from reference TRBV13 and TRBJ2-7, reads AAGVIQSPRHLIKEKRETATLKCYPIPRHDTVYWYQQGPGQDPQFLISFYEKMQSDKGSIPDRFSAQQFSDYHSELNMSSLELGDSALYFCASSLDRGVAGQGGDEQYFGPGTRLTVT.

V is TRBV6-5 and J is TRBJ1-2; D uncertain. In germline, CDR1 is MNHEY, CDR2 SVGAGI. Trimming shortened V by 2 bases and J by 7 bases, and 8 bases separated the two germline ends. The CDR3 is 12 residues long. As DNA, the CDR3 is TGTGCCAGCAGTTACGGTGACGGTGGCTACACCTTC. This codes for CASSYGDGGYTF.

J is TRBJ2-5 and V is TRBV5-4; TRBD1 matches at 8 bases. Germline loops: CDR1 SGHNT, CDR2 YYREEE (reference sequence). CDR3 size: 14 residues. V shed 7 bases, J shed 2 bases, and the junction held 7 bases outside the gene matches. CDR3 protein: CASGGQGEQETQYF. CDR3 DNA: TGTGCCAGCGGAGGACAGGGTGAACAAGAGACCCAGTACTTC. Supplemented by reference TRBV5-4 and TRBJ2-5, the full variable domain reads ETGVTQSPTHLIKTRGQQVTLRCSSQSGHNTVSWYQQALGQGPQFIFQYYREEENGRGNFPPRFSGLQFPNYSSELNVNALELDDSALYLCASGGQGEQETQYFGPGTRLLVL.

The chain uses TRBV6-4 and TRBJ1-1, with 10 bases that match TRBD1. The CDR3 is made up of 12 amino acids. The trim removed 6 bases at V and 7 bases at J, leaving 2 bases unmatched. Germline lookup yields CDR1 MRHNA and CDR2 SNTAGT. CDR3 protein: CASSGDRGEAFF. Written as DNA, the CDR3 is TGTGCCAGCAGCGGGGACAGGGGTGAAGCTTTCTTT.

The CDR3 bases are TGCGCCAGCAGCCTACGAGCGGGGGGACCCTCCTACAATGAGCAGTTCTTC. Translation: CASSLRAGGPSYNEQFF. The genes are TRBV5-1 and TRBJ2-1, with 9 bases matching TRBD2. Germline CDR1 SGHRS, CDR2 YFSETQ. There are 17 residues in the CDR3. V was pared by 4 bases and J by 0 bases, with 8 bases of the junction left unmatched.

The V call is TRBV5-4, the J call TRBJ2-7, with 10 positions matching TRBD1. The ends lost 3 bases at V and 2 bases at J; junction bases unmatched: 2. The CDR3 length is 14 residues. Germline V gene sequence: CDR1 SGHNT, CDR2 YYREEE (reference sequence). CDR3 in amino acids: CASSWGTGAYEQYV. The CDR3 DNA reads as TGTGCCAGCAGCTGGGGGACAGGGGCCTACGAGCAGTACGTC.

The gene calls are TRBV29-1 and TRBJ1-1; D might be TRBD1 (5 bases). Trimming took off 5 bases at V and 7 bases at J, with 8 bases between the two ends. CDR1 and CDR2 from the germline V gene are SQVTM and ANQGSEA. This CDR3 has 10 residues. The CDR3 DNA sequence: TGCAGCGTTTGGGGCCTTGAAGCTTTCTTT. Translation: CSVWGLEAFF.

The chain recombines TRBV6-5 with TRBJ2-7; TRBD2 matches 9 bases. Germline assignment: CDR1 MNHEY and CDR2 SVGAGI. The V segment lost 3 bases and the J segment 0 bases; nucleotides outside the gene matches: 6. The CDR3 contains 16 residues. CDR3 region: CASSYSGSYVSYEQYF. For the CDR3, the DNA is TGTGCCAGCAGTTATAGCGGGAGCTACGTCTCCTACGAGCAGTACTTC.

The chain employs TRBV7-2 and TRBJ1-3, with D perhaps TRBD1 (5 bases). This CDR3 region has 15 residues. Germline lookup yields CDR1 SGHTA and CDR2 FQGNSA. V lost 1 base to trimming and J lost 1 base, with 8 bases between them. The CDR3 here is CASSLDQGSGNTIYF. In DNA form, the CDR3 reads TGTGCCAGCAGCTTAGACCAGGGTTCTGGAAACACCATATATTTT. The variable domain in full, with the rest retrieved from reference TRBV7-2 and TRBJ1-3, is GAGVSQSPSNKVTEKGKDVELRCDPISGHTALYWYRQSLGQGLEFLIYFQGNSAPDKSGLPSDRFSAERTGGSVSTLTIQRTQQEDSAVYLCASSLDQGSGNTIYFGEGSWLTVV.

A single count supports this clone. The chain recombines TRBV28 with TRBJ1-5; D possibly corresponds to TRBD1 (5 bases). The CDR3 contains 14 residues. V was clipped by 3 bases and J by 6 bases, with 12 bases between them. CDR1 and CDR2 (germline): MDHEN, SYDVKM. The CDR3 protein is CASSLSGQSQPQHF. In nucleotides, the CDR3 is TGTGCCAGCAGTTTGTCAGGGCAAAGTCAGCCCCAGCATTTT.

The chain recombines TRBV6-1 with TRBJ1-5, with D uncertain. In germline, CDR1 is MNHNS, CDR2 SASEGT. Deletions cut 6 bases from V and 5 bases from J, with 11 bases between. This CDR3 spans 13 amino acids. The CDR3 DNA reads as TGTGCCAGCAGCGGAGGGAGTGATCAGCCCCAGCATTTT. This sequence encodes CASSGGSDQPQHF.

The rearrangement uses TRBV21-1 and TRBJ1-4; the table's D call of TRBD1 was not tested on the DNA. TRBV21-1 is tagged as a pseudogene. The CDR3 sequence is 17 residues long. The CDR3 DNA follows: TGTGCCAGCAGCAGATTGACAGGGAAGCGAAGTAATGAAAAACTGTTTTTT. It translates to CASSRLTGKRSNEKLFF.

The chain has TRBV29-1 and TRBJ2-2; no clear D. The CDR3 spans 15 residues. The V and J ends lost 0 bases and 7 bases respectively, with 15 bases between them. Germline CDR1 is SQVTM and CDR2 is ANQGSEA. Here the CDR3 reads CSVEDSGFRVGELFF. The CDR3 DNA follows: TGCAGCGTTGAAGATTCGGGTTTCCGCGTCGGGGAGCTGTTTTTT.

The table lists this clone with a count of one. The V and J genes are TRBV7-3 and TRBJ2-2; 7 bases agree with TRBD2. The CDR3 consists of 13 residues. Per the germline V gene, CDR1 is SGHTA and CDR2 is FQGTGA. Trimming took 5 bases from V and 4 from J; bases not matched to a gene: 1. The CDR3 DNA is TGTGCCAGCAGCCGGGAGGCCACCGGGGAGCTGTTTTTT. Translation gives CASSREATGELFF.

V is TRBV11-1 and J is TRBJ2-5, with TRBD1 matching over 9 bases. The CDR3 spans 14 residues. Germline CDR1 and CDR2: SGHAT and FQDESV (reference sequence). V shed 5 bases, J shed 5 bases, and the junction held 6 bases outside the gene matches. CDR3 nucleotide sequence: TGTGCCAGCAGCCCAGGACAGGGGAGGGAGACCCAGTACTTC. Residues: CASSPGQGRETQYF.

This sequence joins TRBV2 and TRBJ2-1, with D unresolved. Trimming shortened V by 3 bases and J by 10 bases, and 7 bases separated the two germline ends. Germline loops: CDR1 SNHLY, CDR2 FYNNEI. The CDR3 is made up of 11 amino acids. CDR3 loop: CASSDQQEQFF. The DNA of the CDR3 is TGTGCCAGCAGTGATCAACAGGAGCAGTTCTTC.

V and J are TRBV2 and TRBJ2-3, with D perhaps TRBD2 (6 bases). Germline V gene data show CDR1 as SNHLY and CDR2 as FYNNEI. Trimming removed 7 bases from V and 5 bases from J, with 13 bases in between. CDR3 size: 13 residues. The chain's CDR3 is CASKEGLGDTQYF. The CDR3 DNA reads TGTGCCAGCAAGGAGGGGTTAGGAGATACGCAGTATTTT.

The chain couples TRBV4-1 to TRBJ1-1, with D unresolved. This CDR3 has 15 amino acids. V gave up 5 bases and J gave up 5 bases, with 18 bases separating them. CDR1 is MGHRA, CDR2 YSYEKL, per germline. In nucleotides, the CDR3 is TGCGCCAGCAGCAACCCTGAAGAGGGCACGACTGAAGCTTTCTTT. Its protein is CASSNPEEGTTEAFF.

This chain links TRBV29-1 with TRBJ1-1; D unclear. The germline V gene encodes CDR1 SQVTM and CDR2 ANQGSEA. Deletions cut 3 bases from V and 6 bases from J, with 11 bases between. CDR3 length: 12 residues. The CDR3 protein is CSVEGNQPEAFF. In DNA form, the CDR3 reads TGCAGCGTTGAGGGGAATCAGCCTGAAGCTTTCTTT.

CDR3 DNA: TGTGCCATTATGGGTGAACAGGGGGCCCCGAGCTCCTACAATGAGCAGTTCTTC. Amino acids: CAIMGEQGAPSSYNEQFF. The chain recombines TRBV7-9 with TRBJ2-1; 9 bases match TRBD1. The germline CDR1 and CDR2 sequences are SEHNR and FQNEAQ (reference sequence). The V segment lost 10 bases and the J segment 0 bases; nucleotides outside the gene matches: 16. There are 18 residues in the CDR3.

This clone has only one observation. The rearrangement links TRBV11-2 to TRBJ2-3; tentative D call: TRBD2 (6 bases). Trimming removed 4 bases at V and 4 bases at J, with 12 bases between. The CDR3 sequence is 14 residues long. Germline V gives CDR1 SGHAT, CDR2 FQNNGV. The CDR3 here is CASSYRRASDTQYF. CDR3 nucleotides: TGTGCCAGCAGCTACCGGAGGGCCTCAGATACGCAGTATTTT.

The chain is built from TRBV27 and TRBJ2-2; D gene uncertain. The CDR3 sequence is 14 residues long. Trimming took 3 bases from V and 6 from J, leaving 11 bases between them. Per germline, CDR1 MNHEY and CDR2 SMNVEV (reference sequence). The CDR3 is CASSFGQFSGELFF. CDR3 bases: TGTGCCAGCAGTTTCGGTCAGTTTTCCGGGGAGCTGTTTTTT.

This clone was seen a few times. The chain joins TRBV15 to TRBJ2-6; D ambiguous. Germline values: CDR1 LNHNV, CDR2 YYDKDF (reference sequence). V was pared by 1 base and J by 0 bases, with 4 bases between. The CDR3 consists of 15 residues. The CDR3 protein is CATSRGSSGANVLTF. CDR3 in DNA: TGTGCCACCAGCAGAGGCAGCTCTGGGGCCAACGTCCTGACTTTC.

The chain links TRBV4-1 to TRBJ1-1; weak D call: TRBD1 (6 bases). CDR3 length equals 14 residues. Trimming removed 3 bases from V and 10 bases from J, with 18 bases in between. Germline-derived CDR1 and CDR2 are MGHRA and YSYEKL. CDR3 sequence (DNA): TGCGCCAGCAGCCACCAAGGGGGATGGGAGGGAGCTTTCTTT. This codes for CASSHQGGWEGAFF.